This entry concerns a single TCR beta chain. Per the original data handling: Estimation of nucleated cell counts relied on the amplification of reference gene primers. Some clones are missing from TCRdb's copy, which holds only in-frame ones; the method was immunoSEQ multiplex PCR. For V, J and clone size, that table is used; D and trimming come from the DNA. The sample lists around 76,000 clones, 65% to 85% occurring once. These data come from a study of blood T cell repertoires in COVID-19. Trimming removed 4 bases at V and 5 bases at J, with 14 bases between. Germline CDR1 LNHDA, CDR2 SQIVND (reference sequence). The CDR3 totals 15 residues.

The sequence was obtained from a man aged 45 to 65 with COVID-19, enrolled during active disease. The chain joins TRBV19 to TRBJ2-2; D is perhaps TRBD2 (5 bases). The sequencing input was peripheral blood. CDR3 residues: CASSSRGSWTGELFF. Written as DNA, the CDR3 is TGTGCCAGTAGTAGCCGAGGGAGCTGGACCGGGGAGCTGTTTTTT.